The 15 T cell receptor beta chains below all came from one sample that was sequenced in a study of blood T cells in healthy people across ages. The authors ran a second PCR of about 7 to 12 cycles using a sample-barcoded 5' primer and a J-beta primer mix. TCRdb reprocessed the 5' RACE reads via MiXCR and lists one record per CDR3 protein. The repertoire holds over 500,000 distinct CDR3 sequences, with about 28% as singletons. These data were also reused for a study on T cells of mothers and their children.

The source material was blood. Receptors originate from a boy between 2 and 10 years old in good health.

This clonotype was observed a few times. This chain joins TRBV29-1 and TRBJ2-1, with 7 bases aligning to TRBD1. The germline gives CDR1 SQVTM, CDR2 ANQGSEA. V dropped 8 bases and J dropped 8; count of bases not matched to a gene: 12. CDR3 length: 13 amino acids. CDR3 DNA: TGCAGCTACACCCCACAGGGGTCGTATGAGCAGTTCTTC. Amino acid sequence: CSYTPQGSYEQFF.

V gene TRBV3-1 combines with J gene TRBJ1-6; TRBD1 might be the D (5 bases). This CDR3 is built from 15 residues. Trimming shortened V by 3 bases and J by 5 bases, and 11 bases separated the two germline ends. Germline CDR1 LGHDT, CDR2 YNNKEL (reference sequence). For the CDR3, the DNA is TGTGCCAGCAGCCAGGCAGGGAGTAATAATTCACCCCTCCACTTT. Protein product: CASSQAGSNNSPLHF.

This clonotype was counted between two and nine times. J is TRBJ2-6 and V is TRBV3-1; D not resolved. Per the germline V gene, CDR1 is LGHDT and CDR2 is YNNKEL (reference sequence). Trimming took off 1 base at V and 0 bases at J, with 7 bases between the two ends. The CDR3 runs 16 residues. In DNA, the CDR3 is TGTGCCAGCAGCCAAGCGGGTGGCTCTGGGGCCAACGTCCTGACTTTC. This encodes CASSQAGGSGANVLTF.

This clonotype has more than one count but fewer than ten. The CDR3 carries no conserved terminal phenylalanine or tryptophan, so it likely arises from a read error. J is TRBJ2-4 and V is TRBV3-1; the D is unclear. CDR1 is LGHDT and CDR2 is YNNKEL in the germline V gene (reference sequence). The V end lost 3 bases, the J end lost 0 bases, and 12 bases lay between the germline ends. CDR3 length: 16 residues. The CDR3 loop is CASSHRGLLAKNIQYI. In DNA, the CDR3 is TGTGCCAGCAGCCATAGAGGCCTTCTAGCCAAAAACATTCAGTACATC.

This chain uses TRBV28 with TRBJ1-2, with no clear D. Germline lookup yields CDR1 MDHEN and CDR2 SYDVKM. V dropped 5 bases and J dropped 4 bases, with 8 bases sitting between them. The CDR3 has 12 residues. CDR3 sequence reads: CASSQNSYGYTF. The DNA for the CDR3 is TGTGCCAGCAGTCAAAACAGCTATGGCTACACCTTC.

This clonotype was counted a few times. The rearrangement links TRBV20-1 to TRBJ1-1; tentative D call: TRBD1 (5 bases). The CDR3 contains 17 residues. V was cut by 6 bases and J by 1 base, with 24 bases left in between. The germline V gene has CDR1 DFQATT and CDR2 SNEGSKA (reference sequence). The CDR3 nucleotides read TGCAGTGCGCCACCAGGGCCTAGTCAGGAAACGAACACTGAAGCTTTCTTT. The encoded protein is CSAPPGPSQETNTEAFF.

This chain links TRBV3-1 with TRBJ1-1; D uncertain. This CDR3 is built from 18 residues. V lost 3 bases, J lost 4 bases, and 24 bases lay in between. Germline CDR1 reads LGHDT; CDR2 reads YNNKEL (reference sequence). The CDR3 DNA is TGTGCCAGCAGCCACTCTTACGGCTCCTTGGGCAGCAGCACTGAAGCTTTCTTT. Protein sequence: CASSHSYGSLGSSTEAFF.

This clonotype showed up just a few times. The rearrangement uses TRBV7-9 and TRBJ2-5, with 8 bases that match TRBD2. The CDR3 consists of 13 residues. The germline CDR1 and CDR2 sequences are SEHNR and FQNEAQ (reference sequence). After removal of 7 bases from V and 3 bases from J, the junction contained 4 bases not matched to a gene. The CDR3 nucleotides are TGTGCCAGCACGACACTAGCGGAAGAGACCCAGTACTTC. Translating it yields CASTTLAEETQYF.

In this sample, this clonotype turned up a few times. This chain's CDR3 is CASSRGPPNEQFF. CDR3 bases: TGTGCCAGCAGCAGGGGACCCCCCAATGAGCAGTTCTTC. The chain links TRBV7-7 to TRBJ2-7, with D possibly called TRBD1 or TRBD2 (5 bases each). The tail of the sequence fits TRBJ2-1 better, so the J call may be wrong. The CDR3 has 13 amino acids. Germline CDR1 reads SSHAT; CDR2 reads FNYEAQ (reference sequence).

The table lists this clonotype with a few counts. The CDR3 loop reads CASARGGGLGDEQFF. DNA of the CDR3: TGTGCCAGCGCCAGAGGAGGGGGGCTGGGAGATGAGCAGTTCTTC. The V gene is TRBV4-2, the J gene TRBJ2-5, with D tentatively TRBD1 or TRBD2 (6 bases each). The J call may be incorrect, as the DNA end agrees better with TRBJ2-1. Looked up from germline, CDR1 is LGHNA and CDR2 is YNFKEQ. The CDR3 is 15 amino acids.

This clonotype was seen many times. The chain has TRBV9 and TRBJ2-5; D is perhaps TRBD2 (5 bases). V was pared by 3 bases and J by 4 bases, with 7 bases between. The CDR3 length is 12 residues. Germline V gene data show CDR1 as SGDLS and CDR2 as YYNGEE. CDR3 coding DNA: TGTGCCAGCAGCGAGAGCGGAGAGACCCAGTACTTC. Its protein product is CASSESGETQYF. Looking up the rest from reference TRBV9 and TRBJ2-5 gives the full variable domain: DSGVTQTPKHLITATGQRVTLRCSPRSGDLSVYWYQQSLDQGLQFLIQYYNGEERAKGNILERFSAQQFPDLHSELNLSSLELGDSALYFCASSESGETQYFGPGTRLLVL.

Many counts were recorded for this clonotype. The chain recombines TRBV10-3 with TRBJ2-5, with a weak D call TRBD2 (6 bases). The ends were cut back, 4 bases at V and 1 base at J, with 10 bases in the middle. The CDR3 spans 14 residues. Per germline, CDR1 ENHRY and CDR2 SYGVKD. The CDR3, as DNA: TGTGCCATCAGTGGTGGGACTGGCCAAGAGACCCAGTACTTC. Encoded protein: CAISGGTGQETQYF.

The V call is TRBV6-5, the J call TRBJ2-7; 8 bases agree with TRBD2. CDR3 length: 17 residues. Germline assignment: CDR1 MNHEY and CDR2 SVGAGI. The trim removed 0 bases at V and 1 base at J, leaving 8 bases unmatched. The CDR3 nucleotides read TGTGCCAGCAGTTACTCCACCCCCAAGCGGGGGTCCTACGAGCAGTACTTC. It yields the protein CASSYSTPKRGSYEQYF.

V gene TRBV29-1 combines with J gene TRBJ2-7, with TRBD1 matching 8 bases. The J segment lost 7 bases and the V segment lost 0 bases, leaving 11 bases of the junction unmatched. The length of the CDR3 is 15 residues. Per germline, CDR1 SQVTM and CDR2 ANQGSEA. The CDR3 nucleotides read TGCAGCGTTGAAGATGGTAATAGACAGGGGAGAGAGCAGTACTTC. Residues: CSVEDGNRQGREQYF.

This clonotype has more than one count but fewer than ten. The chain is built from TRBV6-1 and TRBJ2-3; no reliable D call. The CDR3 is made up of 14 amino acids. Trimming stripped 6 bases from V and 2 bases from J, with 12 bases between. The V gene's germline CDR1 is MNHNS and CDR2 SASEGT. The CDR3, as DNA: TGTGCCAGCAGGTTCTGGCGGAACACAGATACGCAGTATTTT. Translation: CASRFWRNTDTQYF.